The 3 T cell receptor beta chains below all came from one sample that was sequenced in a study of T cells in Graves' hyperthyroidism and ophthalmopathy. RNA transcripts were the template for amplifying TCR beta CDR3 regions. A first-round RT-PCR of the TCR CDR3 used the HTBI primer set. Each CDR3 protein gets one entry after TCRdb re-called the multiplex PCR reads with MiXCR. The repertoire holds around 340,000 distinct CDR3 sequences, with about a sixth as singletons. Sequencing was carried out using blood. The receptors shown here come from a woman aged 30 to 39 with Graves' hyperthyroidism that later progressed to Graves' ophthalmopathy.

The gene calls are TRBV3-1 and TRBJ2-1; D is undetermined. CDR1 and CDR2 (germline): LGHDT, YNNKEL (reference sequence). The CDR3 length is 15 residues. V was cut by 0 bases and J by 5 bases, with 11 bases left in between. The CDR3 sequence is CASSQEVVENNEQFF. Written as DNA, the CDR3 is TGTGCCAGCAGCCAAGAGGTGGTGGAGAACAATGAGCAGTTCTTC.

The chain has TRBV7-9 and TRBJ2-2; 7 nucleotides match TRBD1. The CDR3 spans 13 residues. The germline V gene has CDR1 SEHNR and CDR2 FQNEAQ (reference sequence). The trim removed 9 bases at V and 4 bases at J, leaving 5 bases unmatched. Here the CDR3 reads CARSTGITGELFF. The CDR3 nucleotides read TGTGCCAGGTCGACAGGGATCACCGGGGAGCTGTTTTTT.

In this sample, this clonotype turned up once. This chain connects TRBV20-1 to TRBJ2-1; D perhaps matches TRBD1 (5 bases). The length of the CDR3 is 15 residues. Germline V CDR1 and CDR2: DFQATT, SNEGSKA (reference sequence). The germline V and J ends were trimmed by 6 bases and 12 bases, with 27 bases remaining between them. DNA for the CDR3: TGCAGTGCAGCCTCAGTTGACAATGAGTTCAGGGTGCAGTTCTTC. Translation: CSAASVDNEFRVQFF.